This passage covers 30 T cell receptor beta chains from one sample sequenced in a study of blood T cell repertoires in COVID-19 (dated by TCRdb to the early 2020s). The library was generated by the immunoSEQ multiplex PCR assay. TCRdb mirrors the immuneACCESS table, restricted to in-frame sequences. Some clones are absent from its copies; in checked studies, under half trace to an unresolved V gene, and the reason for the others is unknown. For this sample there are roughly 350,000 clones; roughly 90% appear just once. The ten largest clones represent roughly 4.1% of the sample. The sample was peripheral blood. The receptors originated from a woman in her 50s with active or convalescent COVID-19.

This chain joins TRBV4-3 and TRBJ1-6; D is possibly TRBD1 (5 bases). This CDR3 has 17 amino acids. The ends were cut back, 0 bases at V and 7 bases at J, with 16 bases in the middle. Germline V gives CDR1 LGHNA, CDR2 YSLEER. CDR3 sequence (DNA): TGCGCCAGCAGCCAAGATATTAGAGGGGAGGGCAATTCACCCCTCCACTTT. It yields the protein CASSQDIRGEGNSPLHF.

Concerning this clone: Other nucleotide sequences from this sample produce the same CDR3. V is TRBV29-1 and J is TRBJ2-7; D perhaps matches TRBD2 (6 bases). The CDR3 has 12 residues. Trimming cost V 4 bases and J 2 bases, with 9 bases left between them. From germline, CDR1 is SQVTM and CDR2 ANQGSEA. CDR3 coding DNA: TGCAGCGTTGGAGGAGGGACCTACGAGCAGTACTTC. This gives the protein CSVGGGTYEQYF.

The chain has TRBV3-1 (or the pseudogene TRBV3-2) and TRBJ2-5, with 10 bases that match TRBD1. CDR3 length: 14 amino acids. The V gene end was trimmed by 5 bases and the J gene end by 5 bases; junction bases not matched to a gene: 5. The germline V gene encodes CDR1 LGHDT and CDR2 YNNKEL (reference sequence). The CDR3 loop is CASSLGQGRETQYF. The CDR3 DNA follows: TGTGCCAGCAGCTTGGGACAGGGGAGGGAGACCCAGTACTTC.

V and J are TRBV2 and TRBJ1-4, with a possible D match to TRBD1 (5 bases). The germline V gene encodes CDR1 SNHLY and CDR2 FYNNEI. The CDR3 runs to 11 residues. V was trimmed by 10 bases and J by 6 bases, leaving 9 bases between them. In nucleotides, the CDR3 is TGTGCCACAGGACAAGATGAAAAACTGTTTTTT. It translates to CATGQDEKLFF.

This clone occurred a few times. The genes are TRBV6-5 and TRBJ1-2; D may be TRBD1 (5 bases). The CDR3 is 14 amino acids. The germline CDR1 and CDR2 sequences are MNHEY and SVGAGI. The V end was cut by 0 bases, the J end by 4 bases, with 9 bases between. CDR3 protein: CASSYSGQGYGYTF. The CDR3 coding sequence is TGTGCCAGCAGTTACTCTGGCCAGGGCTATGGCTACACCTTC.

The genes are TRBV14 and TRBJ2-7; 9 nucleotides agree with TRBD2. Per the germline V gene, CDR1 is SGHDN and CDR2 is FVKESK. This CDR3 region has 15 residues. The J segment lost 3 bases and the V segment lost 1 base, leaving 4 bases of the junction unmatched. The CDR3 nucleotides are TGTGCCAGCAGCCAAGGCCTAGCGGGACTCTACGAGCAGTACTTC. Translated: CASSQGLAGLYEQYF.

CDR3 bases: TGCGCCAGCAGCGCATGGGAGGGGGAATATGGCTACACCTTC. Protein: CASSAWEGEYGYTF. This chain uses TRBV5-1 with TRBJ1-2; D perhaps matches TRBD1 (6 bases). Looked up from germline, CDR1 is SGHRS and CDR2 is YFSETQ. The CDR3 runs to 14 residues. V was shortened by 4 bases and J by 5 bases, with 15 bases between the two germline ends.

The CDR3: CASSSPSGSRPDEQYF. As DNA, the CDR3 is TGTGCCAGCAGTTCCCCTAGCGGGAGTCGCCCGGACGAGCAGTACTTC. This chain links TRBV27 with TRBJ2-7, with 10 bases that match TRBD2. Losses at the gene ends were 4 bases for V and 5 bases for J; bases not matched to a gene: 11. This CDR3 comprises 16 residues. Germline lookup yields CDR1 MNHEY and CDR2 SMNVEV (reference sequence).

V usage is TRBV27 and J usage is TRBJ1-4; D may be TRBD1 (6 bases). Deletions cut 5 bases from V and 2 bases from J, with 12 bases between. Germline-derived CDR1 and CDR2 are MNHEY and SMNVEV (reference sequence). There are 15 residues in the CDR3. CDR3 coding DNA: TGTGCCAGCAGTGCTGACAGGCTGACTAATGAAAAACTGTTTTTT. It translates to CASSADRLTNEKLFF. Looking up the rest from reference TRBV27 and TRBJ1-4 gives the full variable domain: EAQVTQNPRYLITVTGKKLTVTCSQNMNHEYMSWYRQDPGLGLRQIYYSMNVEVTDKGDVPEGYKVSRKEKRNFPLILESPSPNQTSLYFCASSADRLTNEKLFFGSGTQLSVL.

This clone occurred once. The rearrangement links TRBV28 to TRBJ1-1; TRBD1 matches at 8 bases. The germline CDR1 and CDR2 sequences are MDHEN and SYDVKM. Trimming took 6 bases from V and 3 from J; bases not matched to a gene: 12. CDR3 length: 16 amino acids. In nucleotides, the CDR3 is TGTGCCAGCAGAGCACGACAGGGGCTTAAGGACACTGAAGCTTTCTTT. Residues: CASRARQGLKDTEAFF.

CDR3 loop: CASSLDRYTGELFF. For the CDR3, the DNA is TGTGCCAGCAGTTTAGACAGATACACCGGGGAGCTGTTTTTT. The rearrangement joins TRBV27 to TRBJ2-2; a possible D gene is TRBD1 (5 bases). V was shortened by 2 bases and J by 3 bases, with 7 bases between the two germline ends. This CDR3 has 14 residues. Germline assignment: CDR1 MNHEY and CDR2 SMNVEV (reference sequence).

This clone appeared a few times. This chain joins TRBV27 and TRBJ1-1; 7 bases map to TRBD1. J lost 2 bases, V lost 6 bases, and 6 bases had no gene match. Germline assignment: CDR1 MNHEY and CDR2 SMNVEV (reference sequence). The CDR3 loop spans 14 amino acids. CDR3 DNA sequence: TGTGCCAGCAGGAAACAGGGGTCCAACACTGAAGCTTTCTTT. Amino acids: CASRKQGSNTEAFF.

V usage is TRBV14 and J usage is TRBJ2-5; 9 nucleotides line up with TRBD1. Germline V gene lookup returns CDR1 SGHDN and CDR2 FVKESK. Trimming cost V 3 bases and J 5 bases; bases outside gene matches: 7. The CDR3 contains 15 residues. The CDR3 coding sequence is TGTGCCAGCAGCCAGCAGACAGGGGGATGGGAGACCCAGTACTTC. It translates to CASSQQTGGWETQYF.

This chain uses TRBV27 with TRBJ2-7; D possibly corresponds to TRBD2 (6 bases). Germline lookup yields CDR1 MNHEY and CDR2 SMNVEV (reference sequence). The CDR3 loop spans 15 amino acids. V shed 5 bases and J shed 2 bases, with 16 bases lying between them. This chain's CDR3 is CASSGGTGEPYEQYF. CDR3 DNA: TGTGCCAGCAGTGGCGGTACGGGAGAGCCCTACGAGCAGTACTTC.

This chain joins TRBV9 and TRBJ2-1, with 11 bases fitting TRBD2. Germline loops: CDR1 SGDLS, CDR2 YYNGEE. This CDR3 comprises 15 residues. V lost 0 bases, J lost 7 bases, and 3 bases stayed unmatched. The CDR3 DNA reads TGTGCCAGCAGCGTAGGACTAGCGGGATGGAATGAGCAGTTCTTC. Translating gives CASSVGLAGWNEQFF.

The chain couples TRBV15 to TRBJ1-1; D may be TRBD1 (6 bases). Germline CDR1 is LNHNV and CDR2 is YYDKDF (reference sequence). V was cut by 3 bases and J by 0 bases, with 17 bases left in between. The CDR3 loop spans 17 amino acids. CDR3 sequence: CATSSPKGVSMNTEAFF. The DNA for the CDR3 is TGTGCCACCAGCAGCCCTAAGGGGGTCAGCATGAACACTGAAGCTTTCTTT.

This clone was seen only once. The V call is TRBV5-4, the J call TRBJ2-1; 9 nucleotides line up with TRBD2. The CDR3 consists of 17 residues. V shed 2 bases, J shed 9 bases, and the junction held 15 bases outside the gene matches. Germline assignment: CDR1 SGHNT and CDR2 YYREEE (reference sequence). CDR3 sequence reads: CASSFSFVREGRGEQFF. Here the CDR3 DNA reads TGTGCCAGCAGCTTTAGTTTCGTGCGGGAGGGCCGGGGTGAGCAGTTCTTC.

This clone came up a few times. The gene calls are TRBV7-9 and TRBJ1-1; possible D gene TRBD1, 5 bases. Germline-derived CDR1 and CDR2 are SEHNR and FQNEAQ (reference sequence). This CDR3 is built from 13 residues. The V and J ends lost 5 bases and 4 bases respectively, with 11 bases between them. The CDR3 bases are TGTGCCAGCAGCCCCGGTGGGGCCACTGAAGCTTTCTTT. Translated: CASSPGGATEAFF.

The chain is built from TRBV18 and TRBJ1-1, with D unclear. CDR1 is KGHSH, CDR2 LQKENI, per germline. CDR3 size: 16 residues. Deletions cut 1 base from V and 1 base from J, with 13 bases between. The CDR3 reads CASSPQRVWGNTEAFF. The CDR3 nucleotides read TGTGCCAGCTCACCACAGAGGGTTTGGGGGAACACTGAAGCTTTCTTT.

The chain combines TRBV7-8 with TRBJ2-3; unclear D gene. The V end was cut by 2 bases, the J end by 0 bases, with 6 bases between. Germline lookup yields CDR1 SGHVS and CDR2 FQNEAQ. This CDR3 comprises 14 residues. The CDR3 loop is CASSLRRSTDTQYF. DNA of the CDR3: TGTGCCAGCAGCTTACGCAGAAGCACAGATACGCAGTATTTT.

In this sample, this clone turned up once. CDR3 nucleotides: TGTGCCAGCAGCCAAGACTGGGAGGCTTCATACGAGCAGTACTTC. Amino acids: CASSQDWEASYEQYF. The chain uses TRBV4-2 and TRBJ2-7, with D perhaps TRBD2 (6 bases). The CDR3 runs to 15 residues. Germline V gene lookup returns CDR1 LGHNA and CDR2 YNFKEQ. The V end was cut by 0 bases, the J end by 4 bases, with 13 bases between.

This chain connects TRBV5-1 to TRBJ1-4, with D perhaps TRBD1 (6 bases). Trimming took 1 base from V and 7 from J, leaving 14 bases between them. This CDR3 spans 15 amino acids. Per the germline V gene, CDR1 is SGHRS and CDR2 is YFSETQ. The CDR3 reads CASSLRGQTSEKLFF. CDR3 nucleotides: TGCGCCAGCAGCTTGCGGGGACAAACGTCTGAAAAACTGTTTTTT.

The rearrangement uses TRBV10-3 and TRBJ2-7; perhaps TRBD2 as D (5 bases). The V gene lost 1 base and the J gene lost 0 bases, with 16 bases spanning the gap. Germline V gene sequence: CDR1 ENHRY, CDR2 SYGVKD. This CDR3 is built from 17 residues. The CDR3 spells CAISEFASGTRSYEQYF. The CDR3 bases are TGTGCCATCAGTGAGTTTGCCTCGGGAACCCGCTCCTACGAGCAGTACTTC.

The gene calls are TRBV7-3 and TRBJ2-3; possible D gene TRBD1, 6 bases. Germline-derived CDR1 and CDR2 are SGHTA and FQGTGA. V was cut by 5 bases and J by 5 bases, with 14 bases left in between. The length of the CDR3 is 14 residues. CDR3 coding DNA: TGTGCCAGCAGCGCAACAGGGCCGGGAGATACGCAGTATTTT. Its protein product is CASSATGPGDTQYF.

The chain carries TRBV6-2 or TRBV6-3 and TRBJ2-2; 9 nucleotides match TRBD1. Per the germline V gene, CDR1 is MNHEY and CDR2 is SVGEGT. V trimming: 0 bases; J trimming: 1 base; junction bases outside the gene matches: 9. CDR3 size: 19 residues. The CDR3 sequence is CASSYSVAGQGRNTGELFF. The DNA of the CDR3 is TGTGCCAGCAGTTACTCAGTCGCGGGACAGGGTCGGAACACCGGGGAGCTGTTTTTT.

The chain carries TRBV6-1 and TRBJ2-4; D possibly corresponds to TRBD2 (6 bases). The CDR3 runs 16 residues. CDR1 MNHNS and CDR2 SASEGT come from the germline V gene. Trimming removed 0 bases from V and 6 bases from J, with 15 bases in between. The CDR3 DNA reads as TGTGCCAGCAGTGAAGCTCGGAGGGTTTGGGGAAACATTCAGTACTTC. This gives the protein CASSEARRVWGNIQYF.

The count of this clone is one. This sequence joins TRBV4-1 and TRBJ2-2; D perhaps matches TRBD2 (6 bases). The CDR3 is 16 amino acids. Trimming cost V 0 bases and J 5 bases, with 13 bases left between them. CDR1 is MGHRA and CDR2 is YSYEKL in the germline V gene. The CDR3 DNA reads TGCGCCAGCAGCCAAGATAGTGGGAGGACTACCGGGGAGCTGTTTTTT. Translating gives CASSQDSGRTTGELFF.

The rearrangement joins TRBV6-6 to TRBJ2-5, with 8 bases matching TRBD2. The CDR3 has 15 amino acids. V dropped 2 bases and J dropped 0; count of bases not matched to a gene: 2. The germline gives CDR1 MNHNY, CDR2 SVGAGI (reference sequence). CDR3 nucleotides: TGTGCCAGCAGTTACCCACTAGCGGACCAAGAGACCCAGTACTTC. Protein: CASSYPLADQETQYF.

This sequence joins TRBV19 and TRBJ2-7, with D possibly being TRBD1 (6 bases). Trimming removed 1 base at V and 1 base at J, with 11 bases between. There are 15 residues in the CDR3. The germline gives CDR1 LNHDA, CDR2 SQIVND (reference sequence). For the CDR3, the DNA is TGTGCCAGTAGTATAGCTGTCGGACAGTCCTACGAGCAGTACTTC. Translation gives CASSIAVGQSYEQYF.

This clone has a handful of counts. This chain connects TRBV5-1 to TRBJ2-1; the match to TRBD2 covers 9 bases. The junction had 3 bases not matched to a gene; V was cut back by 4 bases and J by 1 base. Germline loops: CDR1 SGHRS, CDR2 YFSETQ. The CDR3 is 15 residues long. This CDR3 is CASSAGGKSYNEQFF. DNA of the CDR3: TGCGCCAGCAGCGCGGGGGGGAAATCCTACAATGAGCAGTTCTTC.